The clone carrying this T cell receptor (beta chain) occurred many times. Alongside a J-beta primer mix, a sample-barcoded 5' primer served in a second PCR lasting about 7 to 12 cycles. TCRdb passed the 5' RACE reads through MiXCR, listing each CDR3 protein once. The table includes fewer than 2,000,000 distinct CDR3 sequences, roughly 32% detected once. The sample is drawn from a study of blood T cells in healthy people across ages. Germline CDR1 GTSNPN, CDR2 SVGIG (reference sequence). Trimming shortened V by 0 bases and J by 0 bases, and 5 bases separated the two germline ends. The CDR3 loop spans 13 amino acids. Donors were systemically healthy Caucasian individuals from Russia aged about 6 to 95 years. Each donor gave around 9.6 milliliters of peripheral blood.

V and J are TRBV30 and TRBJ1-1; D is unresolved. The sequenced sample consisted of blood. The receptor was derived from a woman aged 30 to 39 in good health. CDR3 in amino acids: CAWSVGVNTEAFF. For the CDR3, the DNA is TGTGCCTGGAGTGTTGGAGTGAACACTGAAGCTTTCTTT. Full variable domain (missing parts from reference TRBV30 and TRBJ1-1): SQTIHQWPATLVQPVGSPLSLECTVEGTSNPNLYWYRQAAGRGLQLLFYSVGIGQISSEVPQNLSASRPQDRQFILSSKKLLLSDSGFYLCAWSVGVNTEAFFGQGTRLTVV.